A selection of T cell receptor beta chains follows, all from one sample in a study of OX40 agonist ivuxolimab in advanced cancers. Profiled with immunoSEQ multiplex PCR; TCRdb holds only in-frame clones, not every one. The table has some 85,000 clones, around 86% seen once. The sample here was CD4+ or CD8+ T cells sorted from blood, taken in a trial of the OX40 agonist ivuxolimab. All receptors derive from an adult with an advanced solid tumor such as melanoma, head and neck, liver or kidney cancer. CDR3s include the opening cysteine and the closing phenylalanine or tryptophan. A D gene is named only where the DNA matches it firmly. The size entry is marked missing in some rows and otherwise reads once, few, many or a size class.

TRBJ2-3	TRBV19	NA	TRBD2	CASSPLAGTTPDTQYF	TGTGCCAGTAGTCCCCTAGCGGGCACGACCCCAGATACGCAGTATTTT
TRBJ1-5	TRBV28	few	NA	CASGQGFNQPQHF	TGTGCCAGCGGCCAGGGATTCAATCAGCCCCAGCATTTT
TRBJ2-3	TRBV10-1	NA	NA	CASSPKAYASSSTDTQYF	TGCGCCAGCAGTCCGAAGGCTTATGCTAGCAGCTCCACAGATACGCAGTATTTT
TRBJ2-5	TRBV9	NA	NA	CASSVGPVGVGETQYF	TGTGCCAGCAGCGTAGGCCCCGTGGGAGTCGGGGAGACCCAGTACTTC
TRBJ2-7	TRBV6-1	NA	NA	CASSATLYEQYF	TGTGCCAGCAGTGCTACACTCTACGAGCAGTACTTC
TRBJ1-3	TRBV4-2	NA	NA	CASSGQNSLPIYF	TGTGCCAGCAGCGGACAGAACTCTTTGCCCATATATTTT
TRBJ1-1	TRBV27	NA	NA	CASSLSVVNTEAFF	TGTGCCAGCAGTTTATCCGTAGTGAACACTGAAGCTTTCTTT
TRBJ2-1	TRBV11-3	NA	TRBD2	CASSFAKLAGGFHEQFF	TGTGCCAGCAGCTTCGCTAAACTAGCGGGAGGGTTTCATGAGCAGTTCTTC
TRBJ2-7	TRBV11-2	NA	NA	CASSLALYGREQYF	TGTGCCAGCAGCTTAGCCCTCTACGGCCGGGAGCAGTACTTC
TRBJ1-2	TRBV6-1	NA	NA	CASSAGDRGGYTF	TGTGCCAGCAGTGCAGGGGATCGTGGTGGCTACACCTTC
TRBJ2-3	TRBV5-1	NA	TRBD1	CASSLQGALYADTQYF	TGCGCCAGCAGCTTACAGGGGGCTCTGTACGCAGATACGCAGTATTTT
TRBJ1-2	TRBV7-2	NA	NA	CASSSGLHPGLGYGYTF	TGTGCCAGCAGCTCCGGGCTCCACCCCGGACTCGGCTATGGCTACACCTTC
TRBJ2-3	TRBV29-1	NA	TRBD2	CSVLAGGSTDTQYF	TGCAGCGTATTGGCGGGAGGAAGCACAGATACGCAGTATTTT
TRBJ2-7	TRBV29-1	NA	NA	CSVEGEQYF	TGCAGCGTTGAGGGCGAGCAGTACTTC
TRBJ2-3	TRBV5-1	NA	NA	CASSPPSGTDTQYF	TGCGCCAGCAGTCCTCCTAGCGGCACAGATACGCAGTATTTT
TRBJ1-2	TRBV29-1	once	NA	CSVEGRVYGYTF	TGCAGCGTTGAGGGTCGGGTCTATGGCTACACCTTC
TRBJ2-5	TRBV7-9	NA	NA	CASSPRGGPGETQYF	TGTGCCAGCAGCCCACGCGGGGGCCCGGGGGAGACCCAGTACTTC
TRBJ2-1	TRBV7-2	NA	TRBD2	CASSPLAGGVYNEQFF	TGTGCCAGCAGCCCACTAGCGGGAGGTGTGTACAATGAGCAGTTCTTC
TRBJ2-7	TRBV4-2	NA	TRBD2	CASSQPRTSGNEQYF	TGTGCCAGCAGCCAACCCCGGACTAGCGGGAACGAGCAGTACTTC
TRBJ2-5	TRBV5-5	NA	NA	CASTPNDGTQYF	TGTGCCAGCACCCCCAATGACGGGACCCAGTACTTC
TRBJ2-2	TRBV21-1	NA	NA	CASIRKREGGTGELFF	TGTGCCAGCATCCGAAAGCGGGAAGGAGGAACCGGGGAGCTGTTTTTT
TRBJ2-1	TRBV7-2	NA	TRBD2	CASSFIAGVNEQFF	TGTGCCAGCAGCTTCATAGCGGGAGTCAATGAGCAGTTCTTC
TRBJ2-7	TRBV28	NA	TRBD1	CASTGTGGYEQYF	TGTGCCAGCACAGGGACAGGGGGCTACGAGCAGTACTTC
TRBJ2-2	TRBV19	NA	TRBD2	CASSSGLAGIEGELFF	TGTGCCAGTAGTTCGGGACTAGCGGGAATCGAAGGGGAGCTGTTTTTT
TRBJ2-7	TRBV6-1	NA	TRBD1	CASSVQQGAREQYF	TGTGCCAGCAGTGTCCAACAGGGGGCGAGGGAGCAGTACTTC
TRBJ2-1	TRBV7-3	NA	TRBD2	CASSLNLAGSYNEQFF	TGTGCCAGCAGCTTAAACCTAGCGGGCTCCTACAATGAGCAGTTCTTC
TRBJ2-1	TRBV15	NA	TRBD2	CATLPRGSGSFNEQFF	TGTGCCACCCTACCGAGGGGTAGCGGGAGCTTCAATGAGCAGTTCTTC
TRBJ1-4	TRBV15	NA	NA	CATSRVPNEKLFF	TGTGCCACCAGCAGAGTTCCTAATGAAAAACTGTTTTTT
TRBJ1-2	TRBV2	NA	NA	CASRTDAGGYTF	TGTGCCAGCAGGACGGACGCCGGAGGCTACACCTTC